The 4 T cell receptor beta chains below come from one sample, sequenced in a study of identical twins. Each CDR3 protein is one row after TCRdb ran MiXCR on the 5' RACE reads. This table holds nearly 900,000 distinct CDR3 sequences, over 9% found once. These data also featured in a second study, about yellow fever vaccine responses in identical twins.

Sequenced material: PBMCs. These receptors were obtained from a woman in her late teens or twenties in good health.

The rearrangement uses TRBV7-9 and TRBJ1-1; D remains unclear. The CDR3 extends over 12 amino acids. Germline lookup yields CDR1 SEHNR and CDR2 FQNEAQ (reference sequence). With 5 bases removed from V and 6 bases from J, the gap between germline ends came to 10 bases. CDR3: CASSPGVSEAFF. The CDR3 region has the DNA TGTGCCAGCAGCCCCGGGGTGTCTGAAGCTTTCTTT.

The DNA for the CDR3 is TGTGCCAGCAGTTTCCCAACTACAACTAACTATGGCTACACCTTC. It encodes CASSFPTTTNYGYTF. The J gene is TRBJ1-2, the V gene TRBV12-3 or TRBV12-4; D unclear. The length of the CDR3 is 15 residues. V was pared by 3 bases and J by 0 bases, with 11 bases between.

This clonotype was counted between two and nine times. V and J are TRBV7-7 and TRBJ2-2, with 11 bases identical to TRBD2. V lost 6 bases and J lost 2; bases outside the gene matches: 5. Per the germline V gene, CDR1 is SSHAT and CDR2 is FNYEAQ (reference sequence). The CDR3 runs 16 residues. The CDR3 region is CASRRGTSGNTGELFF. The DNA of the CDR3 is TGTGCCAGCAGACGAGGGACTAGCGGCAACACCGGGGAGCTGTTTTTT.

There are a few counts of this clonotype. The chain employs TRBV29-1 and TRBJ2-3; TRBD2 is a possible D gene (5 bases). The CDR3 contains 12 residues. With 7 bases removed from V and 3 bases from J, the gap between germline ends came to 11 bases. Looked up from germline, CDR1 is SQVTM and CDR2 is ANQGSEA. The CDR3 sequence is CSATLATDTQYF. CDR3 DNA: TGCAGCGCAACCCTAGCAACAGATACGCAGTATTTT.